The present T cell receptor (beta chain) was sequenced within a study of blood T cell repertoires in COVID-19. CDR3 length: 14 residues. J was trimmed by 0 bases and V by 8 bases; bases with no gene match: 3. Germline V gene lookup returns CDR1 MNHEY and CDR2 SVGAGI. Cohort 3 recovered donors had two negative PCRs, clearance, or symptom resolution. The repertoire was sequenced with immunoSEQ multiplex PCR; TCRdb's copy has only in-frame clones and lacks some. The sample shows about 180,000 clones, more than 75% of them seen only once. The chain carries TRBV6-5 and TRBJ2-2, with 7 bases matching TRBD1. The TCR sequence derives from a woman aged 50 to 60 who had recovered from COVID-19. Sequencing was done on a sample of PBMCs or T cells enriched from blood (not recorded which). CDR3 sequence (DNA): TGTGCCAGCCGACAGGGCGCGAACACCGGGGAGCTGTTTTTT. This translates into CASRQGANTGELFF.